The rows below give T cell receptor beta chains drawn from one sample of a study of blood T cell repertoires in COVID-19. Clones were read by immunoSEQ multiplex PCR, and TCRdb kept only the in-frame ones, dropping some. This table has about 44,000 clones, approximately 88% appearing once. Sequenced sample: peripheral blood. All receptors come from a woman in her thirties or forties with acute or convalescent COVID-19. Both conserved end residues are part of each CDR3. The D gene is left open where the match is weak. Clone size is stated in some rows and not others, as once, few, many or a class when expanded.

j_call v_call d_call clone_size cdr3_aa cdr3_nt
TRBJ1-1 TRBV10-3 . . CAISESRGMNTEAFF TGTGCCATCAGTGAGTCCCGTGGCATGAACACTGAAGCTTTCTTT
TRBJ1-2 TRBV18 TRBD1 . CASSPLGGQGTGYTF TGTGCCAGCTCACCCCTTGGAGGACAGGGGACTGGCTACACCTTC
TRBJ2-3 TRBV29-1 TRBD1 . CSASRTGNIDGRLYTQYF TGCAGTGCCTCGAGGACAGGGAATATAGACGGGCGGTTATATACGCAGTATTTT
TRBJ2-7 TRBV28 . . CASSRYYRLYEQYF TGTGCCAGCAGTCGTTACTATAGACTTTACGAGCAGTACTTC
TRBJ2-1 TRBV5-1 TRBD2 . CASSLAPSGNFNEQFF TGCGCCAGCAGCCTTGCCCCTAGCGGGAACTTCAATGAGCAGTTCTTC
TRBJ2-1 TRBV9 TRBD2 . CASSLRGGASQQFF TGTGCCAGCAGCCTGCGGGGGGGGGCTTCCCAGCAGTTCTTC
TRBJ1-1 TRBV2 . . CASSGQMNTEAFF TGTGCCAGCAGCGGACAGATGAACACTGAAGCTTTCTTT
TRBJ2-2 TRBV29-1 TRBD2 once CSVGRETNTGELFF TGCAGCGTGGGGAGGGAGACGAACACCGGGGAGCTGTTTTTT
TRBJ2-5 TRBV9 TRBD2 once CASSVVLAGMETQYF TGTGCCAGCAGCGTAGTCCTAGCGGGGATGGAGACCCAGTACTTC
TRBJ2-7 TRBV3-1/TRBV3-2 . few CASSTTRYYEQYF TGTGCCAGCAGCACGACTCGCTACTACGAGCAGTACTTC
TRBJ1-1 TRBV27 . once CASSFGRELNTEAFF TGTGCCAGCAGTTTTGGACGGGAACTGAACACTGAAGCTTTCTTT
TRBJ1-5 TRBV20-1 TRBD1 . CSASHRGIEQPQHF TGCAGTGCTAGTCACAGGGGAATTGAACAGCCCCAGCATTTT
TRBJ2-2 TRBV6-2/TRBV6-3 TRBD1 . CASSFGQGARMAPGELFF TGTGCCAGCAGTTTCGGACAGGGGGCGCGTATGGCCCCCGGGGAGCTGTTTTTT
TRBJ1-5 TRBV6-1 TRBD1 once CASSEGTGGRPQHF TGTGCCAGCAGTGAAGGGACAGGGGGAAGGCCCCAGCATTTT
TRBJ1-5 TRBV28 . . CASGAGGNQPQHF TGTGCCAGCGGTGCCGGAGGCAATCAGCCCCAGCATTTT
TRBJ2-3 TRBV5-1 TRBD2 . CASSTGTSGGYTDTQYF TGCGCCAGCAGCACGGGGACTAGCGGGGGGTACACAGATACGCAGTATTTT
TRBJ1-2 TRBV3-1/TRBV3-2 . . CASSQASGYTF TGTGCCAGCAGCCAAGCCAGTGGCTACACCTTC
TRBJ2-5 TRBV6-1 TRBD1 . CASSDWGQGIETQYF TGTGCCAGCAGTGATTGGGGACAGGGTATAGAGACCCAGTACTTC
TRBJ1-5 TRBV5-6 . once CASSGWGLNQPQHF TGTGCCAGCAGTGGATGGGGACTCAATCAGCCCCAGCATTTT
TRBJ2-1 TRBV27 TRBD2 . CASFSGLAGSNEQFF TGTGCCAGTTTCTCGGGGCTAGCGGGGAGTAATGAGCAGTTCTTC
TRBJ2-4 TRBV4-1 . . CASSQTFDRSVVQYF TGCGCCAGCAGCCAGACCTTTGACAGGTCCGTGGTTCAGTACTTC
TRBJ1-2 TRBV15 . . CATSRASPYGYTF TGTGCCACCAGCAGAGCGTCCCCCTATGGCTACACCTTC
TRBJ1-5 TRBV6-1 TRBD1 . CASSQDRASNQPQHF TGTGCCAGCAGTCAAGACAGGGCCAGCAATCAGCCCCAGCATTTT
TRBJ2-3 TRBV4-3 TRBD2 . CASSQDPGSGGTDTQYF TGCGCCAGCAGCCAAGATCCGGGTAGCGGGGGGACAGATACGCAGTATTTT
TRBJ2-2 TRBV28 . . CATRTGNTGELFF TGTGCCACCAGGACTGGGAACACCGGGGAGCTGTTTTTT
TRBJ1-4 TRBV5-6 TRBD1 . CASSPRTGDPNEKLFF TGTGCCAGCAGCCCCCGGACAGGGGACCCCAATGAAAAACTGTTTTTT
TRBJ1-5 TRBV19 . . CASSIAGSNQPQHF TGTGCCAGTAGTATAGCAGGGTCTAATCAGCCCCAGCATTTT
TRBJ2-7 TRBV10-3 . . CAIKVGKNNEQYF TGTGCCATCAAGGTCGGGAAGAATAACGAGCAGTACTTC
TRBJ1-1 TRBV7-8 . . CASSLTVGRAGVDLNTEAFF TGTGCCAGCAGCTTAACTGTCGGGCGGGCAGGCGTGGATTTGAACACTGAAGCTTTCTTT
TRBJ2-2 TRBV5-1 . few CASSSTSSLNTGELFF TGCGCCAGCAGCTCCACTAGCTCCCTGAACACCGGGGAGCTGTTTTTT
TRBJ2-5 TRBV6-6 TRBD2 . CASSPYAEAGPQETQYF TGTGCCAGCAGTCCTTACGCTGAAGCGGGGCCCCAAGAGACCCAGTACTTC
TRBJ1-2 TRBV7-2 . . CASSFALTVFSEGYTF TGTGCCAGCAGCTTTGCCTTGACAGTATTCTCTGAGGGCTACACCTTC
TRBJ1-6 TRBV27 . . CASSEPYNSPLHF TGTGCCAGCTCGGAGCCCTATAATTCACCCCTCCACTTT
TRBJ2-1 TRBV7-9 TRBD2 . CASSRGLAVNNEQFF TGTGCCAGCAGCCGAGGACTAGCGGTAAACAATGAGCAGTTCTTC
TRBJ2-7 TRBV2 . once CASSPIYEQYF TGTGCCAGCAGCCCTATATACGAGCAGTACTTC
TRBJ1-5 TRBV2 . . CASSEHSWSNSNQPQHF TGTGCCAGCAGTGAACACTCTTGGAGTAATAGCAATCAGCCCCAGCATTTT
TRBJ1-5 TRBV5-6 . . CASSLSPGQPQHF TGTGCCAGCAGCTTATCTCCGGGGCAGCCCCAGCATTTT
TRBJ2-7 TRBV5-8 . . CASSLESRQIYEQYF TGTGCCAGCAGCTTGGAGTCGCGGCAGATCTACGAGCAGTACTTC
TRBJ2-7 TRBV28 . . CASRRTETYEQYF TGTGCCAGCCGACGTACAGAAACCTACGAGCAGTACTTC
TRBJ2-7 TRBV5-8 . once CASSHSGTKSEQYF TGTGCCAGCAGCCACTCCGGGACAAAATCCGAGCAGTACTTC
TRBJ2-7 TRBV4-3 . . CASSLNGPGEQYF TGCGCCAGCAGCCTAAACGGTCCCGGGGAGCAGTACTTC
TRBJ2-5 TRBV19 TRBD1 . CASMDRGFRETQYF TGTGCCAGTATGGACAGGGGTTTTCGAGAGACCCAGTACTTC
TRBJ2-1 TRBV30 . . CAWSALSAVNEQFF TGTGCCTGGAGCGCACTTTCGGCGGTAAATGAGCAGTTCTTC
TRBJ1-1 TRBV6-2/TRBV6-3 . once CASSYGAPGAFF TGTGCCAGCAGTTACGGCGCCCCGGGGGCTTTCTTT
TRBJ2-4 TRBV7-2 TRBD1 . CASSSSPRQGPAKNIQYF TGTGCCAGCAGCTCTTCCCCTCGACAGGGTCCGGCCAAAAACATTCAGTACTTC
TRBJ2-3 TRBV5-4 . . CASSFFVDTQYF TGTGCCAGCAGCTTTTTCGTTGATACGCAGTATTTT
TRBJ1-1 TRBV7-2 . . CASSLSAANTEAFF TGTGCCAGCAGCCTCAGCGCAGCAAACACTGAAGCTTTCTTT
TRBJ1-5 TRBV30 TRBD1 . CAWSRDRGRGQPQHF TGTGCCTGGAGTAGGGACAGGGGGAGGGGTCAGCCCCAGCATTTT
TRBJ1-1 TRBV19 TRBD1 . CASSTQTGELGAEAFF TGTGCCAGTAGTACCCAGACAGGGGAATTGGGCGCTGAAGCTTTCTTT
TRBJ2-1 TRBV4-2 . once CASSQPQLNSYNEQFF TGTGCCAGCAGCCAACCACAGCTTAACTCCTACAATGAGCAGTTCTTC
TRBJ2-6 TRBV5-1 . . CASSLGQPRRANVLTF TGCGCCAGCAGCTTGGGACAGCCGAGAAGGGCCAACGTCCTGACTTTC
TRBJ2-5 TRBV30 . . CAWSPRETQYF TGTGCCTGGAGCCCCCGGGAGACCCAGTACTTC
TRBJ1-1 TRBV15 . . CATSRTGTANTEAFF TGTGCCACCAGCAGGACTGGGACTGCTAATACTGAAGCTTTCTTT
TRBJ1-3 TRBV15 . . CATRGGSNGNTIYF TGTGCCACCCGCGGGGGTTCGAATGGAAACACCATATATTTT
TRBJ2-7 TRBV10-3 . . CATTPGGYEQYF TGTGCCACCACTCCGGGCGGGTACGAGCAGTACTTC